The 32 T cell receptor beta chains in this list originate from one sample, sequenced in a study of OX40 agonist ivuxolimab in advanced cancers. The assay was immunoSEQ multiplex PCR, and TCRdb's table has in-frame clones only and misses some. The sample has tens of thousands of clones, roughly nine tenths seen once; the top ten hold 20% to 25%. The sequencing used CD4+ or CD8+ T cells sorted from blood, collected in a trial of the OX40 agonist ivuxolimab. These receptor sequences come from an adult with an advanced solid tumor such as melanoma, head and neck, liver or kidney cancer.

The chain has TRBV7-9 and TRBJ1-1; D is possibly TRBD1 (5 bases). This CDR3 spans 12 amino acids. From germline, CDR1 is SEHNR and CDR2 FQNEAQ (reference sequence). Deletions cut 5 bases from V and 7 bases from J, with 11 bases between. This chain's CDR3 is CASSLGGVEAFF. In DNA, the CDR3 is TGTGCCAGCAGCCTGGGAGGGGTTGAAGCTTTCTTT.

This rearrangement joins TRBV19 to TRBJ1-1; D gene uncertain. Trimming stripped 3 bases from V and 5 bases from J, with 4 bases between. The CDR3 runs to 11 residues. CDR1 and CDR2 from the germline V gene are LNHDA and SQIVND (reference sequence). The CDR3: CASSMGTEAFF. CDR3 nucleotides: TGTGCCAGTAGTATGGGAACTGAAGCTTTCTTT.

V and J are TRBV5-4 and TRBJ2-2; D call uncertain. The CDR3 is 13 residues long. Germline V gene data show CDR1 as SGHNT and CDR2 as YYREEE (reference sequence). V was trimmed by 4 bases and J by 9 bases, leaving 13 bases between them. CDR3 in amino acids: CASSPGGARELFF. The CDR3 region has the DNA TGTGCCAGCAGCCCGGGTGGAGCCCGGGAGCTGTTTTTT.

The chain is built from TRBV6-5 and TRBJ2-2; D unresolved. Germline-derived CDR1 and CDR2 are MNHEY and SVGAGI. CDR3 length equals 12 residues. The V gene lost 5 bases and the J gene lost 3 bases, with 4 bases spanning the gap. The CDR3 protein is CASSQDTGELFF. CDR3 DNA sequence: TGTGCCAGCAGTCAAGACACCGGGGAGCTGTTTTTT.

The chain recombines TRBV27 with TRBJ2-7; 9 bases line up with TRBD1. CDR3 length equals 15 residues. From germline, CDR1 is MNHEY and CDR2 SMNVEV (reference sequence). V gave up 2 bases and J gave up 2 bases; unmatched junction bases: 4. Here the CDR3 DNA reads TGTGCCAGCAGTTTAGGGACAGGGAAGCCCTACGAGCAGTACTTC. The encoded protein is CASSLGTGKPYEQYF.

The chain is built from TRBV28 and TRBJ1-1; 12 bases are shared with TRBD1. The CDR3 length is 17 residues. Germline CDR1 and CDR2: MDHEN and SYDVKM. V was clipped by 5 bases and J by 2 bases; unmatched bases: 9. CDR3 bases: TGTGCCAGCAGTATGAACCGGGACAGGGGGCCAAACACTGAAGCTTTCTTT. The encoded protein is CASSMNRDRGPNTEAFF.

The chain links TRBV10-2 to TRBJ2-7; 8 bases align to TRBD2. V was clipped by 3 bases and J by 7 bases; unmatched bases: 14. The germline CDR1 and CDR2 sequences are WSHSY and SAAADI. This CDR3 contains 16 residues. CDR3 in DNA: TGCGCCAGCAGTGACCCCGGGACTGGCTCGGGGGGGGAGCAGTACTTC. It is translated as CASSDPGTGSGGEQYF.

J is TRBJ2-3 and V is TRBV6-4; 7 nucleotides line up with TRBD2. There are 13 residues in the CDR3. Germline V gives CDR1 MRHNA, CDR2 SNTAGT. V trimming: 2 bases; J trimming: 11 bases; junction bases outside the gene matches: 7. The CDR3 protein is CASSDREAGEQYF. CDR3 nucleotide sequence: TGTGCCAGCAGTGACCGGGAGGCCGGGGAGCAGTATTTT.

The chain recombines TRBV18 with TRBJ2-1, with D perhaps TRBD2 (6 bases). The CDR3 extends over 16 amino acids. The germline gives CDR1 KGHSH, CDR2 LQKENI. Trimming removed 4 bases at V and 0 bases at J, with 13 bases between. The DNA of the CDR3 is TGTGCCAGCTCACTCTCAGCCGGGAGCTCCTACAATGAGCAGTTCTTC. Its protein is CASSLSAGSSYNEQFF.

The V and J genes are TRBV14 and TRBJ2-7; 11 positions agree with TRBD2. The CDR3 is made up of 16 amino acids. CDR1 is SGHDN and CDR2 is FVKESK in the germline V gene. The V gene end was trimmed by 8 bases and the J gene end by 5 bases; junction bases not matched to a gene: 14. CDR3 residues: CASSQGVVLAGDEQYF. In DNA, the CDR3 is TGTGCCAGCTCCCAGGGGGTGGTACTAGCGGGAGACGAGCAGTACTTC.

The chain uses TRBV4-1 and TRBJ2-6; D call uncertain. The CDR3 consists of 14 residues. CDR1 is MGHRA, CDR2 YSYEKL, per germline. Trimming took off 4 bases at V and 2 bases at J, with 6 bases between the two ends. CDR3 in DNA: TGCGCCAGCAGCCGTGTCCCTGGGGCCAACGTCCTGACTTTC. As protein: CASSRVPGANVLTF.

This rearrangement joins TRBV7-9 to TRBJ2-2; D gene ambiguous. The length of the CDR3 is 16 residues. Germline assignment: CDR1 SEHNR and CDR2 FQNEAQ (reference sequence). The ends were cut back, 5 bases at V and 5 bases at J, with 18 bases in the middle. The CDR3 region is CASSPNPGPGTGELFF. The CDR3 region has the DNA TGTGCCAGCAGCCCGAACCCGGGCCCGGGTACCGGGGAGCTGTTTTTT.

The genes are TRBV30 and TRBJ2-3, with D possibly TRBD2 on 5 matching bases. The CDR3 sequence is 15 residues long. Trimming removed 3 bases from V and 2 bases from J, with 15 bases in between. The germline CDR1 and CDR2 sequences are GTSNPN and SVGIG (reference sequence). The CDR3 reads CAWSPELGNTDTQYF. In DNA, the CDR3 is TGTGCCTGGAGCCCAGAACTAGGAAACACAGATACGCAGTATTTT.

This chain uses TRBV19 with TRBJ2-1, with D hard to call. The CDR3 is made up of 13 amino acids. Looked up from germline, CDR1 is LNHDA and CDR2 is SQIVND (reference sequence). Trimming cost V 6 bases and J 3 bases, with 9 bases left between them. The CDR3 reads CASSSTGYNEQFF. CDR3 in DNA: TGTGCCAGTAGCTCGACGGGCTACAATGAGCAGTTCTTC.

The CDR3 sequence: CASSLRADNSPLHF. The CDR3 region has the DNA TGTGCCAGCAGCTTAAGGGCCGATAATTCACCCCTCCACTTT. The V and J genes are TRBV7-9 and TRBJ1-6; D gene ambiguous. Germline V CDR1 and CDR2: SEHNR, FQNEAQ (reference sequence). The CDR3 consists of 14 residues. V was trimmed by 2 bases and J by 5 bases, leaving 7 bases between them. Looking up the rest from reference TRBV7-9 and TRBJ1-6 gives the full variable domain: DTGVSQNPRHKITKRGQNVTFRCDPISEHNRLYWYRQTLGQGPEFLTYFQNEAQLEKSRLLSDRFSAERPKGSFSTLEIQRTEQGDSAMYLCASSLRADNSPLHFGNGTRLTVT.

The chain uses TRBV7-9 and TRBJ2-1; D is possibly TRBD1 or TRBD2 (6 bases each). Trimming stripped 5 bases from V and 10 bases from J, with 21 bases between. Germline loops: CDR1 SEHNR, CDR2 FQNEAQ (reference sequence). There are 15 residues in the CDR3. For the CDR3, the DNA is TGTGCCAGCAGCCCCCAAGGAAGGGGGGTCCCCGAGCAGTTCTTC. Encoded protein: CASSPQGRGVPEQFF.

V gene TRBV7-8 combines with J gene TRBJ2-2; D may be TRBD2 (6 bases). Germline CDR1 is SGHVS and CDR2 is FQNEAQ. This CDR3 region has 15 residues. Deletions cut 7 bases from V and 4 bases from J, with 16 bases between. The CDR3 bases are TGTGCCAGCATCCCAGAGGAGGGAGGCACCGGGGAGCTGTTTTTT. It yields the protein CASIPEEGGTGELFF. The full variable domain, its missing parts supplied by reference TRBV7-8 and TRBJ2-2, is GAGVSQSPRYKVAKRGQDVALRCDPISGHVSLFWYQQALGQGPEFLTYFQNEAQLDKSGLPSDRFFAERPEGSVSTLKIQRTQQEDSAVYLCASIPEEGGTGELFFGEGSRLTVL.

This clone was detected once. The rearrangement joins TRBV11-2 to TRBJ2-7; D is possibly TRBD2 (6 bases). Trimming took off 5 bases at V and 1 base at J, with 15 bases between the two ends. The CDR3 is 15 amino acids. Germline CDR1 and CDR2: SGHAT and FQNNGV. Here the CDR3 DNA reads TGTGCCAGCAGCGTGCGACTAGTCGGGTCCTACGAGCAGTACTTC. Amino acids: CASSVRLVGSYEQYF.

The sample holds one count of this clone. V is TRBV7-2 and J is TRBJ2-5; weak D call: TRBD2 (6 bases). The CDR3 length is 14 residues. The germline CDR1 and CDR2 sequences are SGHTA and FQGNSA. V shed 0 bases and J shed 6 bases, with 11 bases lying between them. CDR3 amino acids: CASSLAGGAQTQYF. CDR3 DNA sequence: TGTGCCAGCAGCTTAGCGGGCGGGGCTCAGACCCAGTACTTC.

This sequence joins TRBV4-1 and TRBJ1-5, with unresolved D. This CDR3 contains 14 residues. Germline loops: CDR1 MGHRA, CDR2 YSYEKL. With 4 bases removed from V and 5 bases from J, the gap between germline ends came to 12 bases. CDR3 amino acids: CASSPERTDQPQHF. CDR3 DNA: TGCGCCAGCAGCCCAGAAAGGACCGATCAGCCCCAGCATTTT.

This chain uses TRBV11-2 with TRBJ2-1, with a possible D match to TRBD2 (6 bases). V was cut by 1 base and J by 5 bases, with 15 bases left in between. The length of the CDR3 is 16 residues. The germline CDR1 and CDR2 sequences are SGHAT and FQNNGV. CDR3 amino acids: CASSLVGGIFNNEQFF. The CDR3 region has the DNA TGTGCCAGCAGCTTAGTCGGCGGGATCTTTAACAATGAGCAGTTCTTC.

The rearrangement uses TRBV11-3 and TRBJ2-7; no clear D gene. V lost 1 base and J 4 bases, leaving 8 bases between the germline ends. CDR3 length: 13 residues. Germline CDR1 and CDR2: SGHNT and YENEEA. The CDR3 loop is CASSLADGYEQYF. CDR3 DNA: TGTGCCAGCAGCTTAGCGGACGGATACGAGCAGTACTTC.

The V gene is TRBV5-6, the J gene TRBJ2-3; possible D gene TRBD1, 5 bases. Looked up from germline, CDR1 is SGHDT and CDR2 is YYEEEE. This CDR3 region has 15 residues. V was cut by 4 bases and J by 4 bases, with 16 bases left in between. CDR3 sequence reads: CASSLIRVRADTQYF. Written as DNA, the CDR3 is TGTGCCAGCAGCCTAATCAGGGTTAGGGCAGATACGCAGTATTTT.

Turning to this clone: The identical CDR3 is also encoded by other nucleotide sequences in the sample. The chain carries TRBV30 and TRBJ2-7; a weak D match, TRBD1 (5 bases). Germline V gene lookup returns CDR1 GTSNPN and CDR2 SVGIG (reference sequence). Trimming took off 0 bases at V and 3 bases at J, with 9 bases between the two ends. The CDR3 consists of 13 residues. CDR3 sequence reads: CAWSVGQGYEQYF. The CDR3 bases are TGTGCCTGGAGTGTTGGGCAGGGCTACGAGCAGTACTTC. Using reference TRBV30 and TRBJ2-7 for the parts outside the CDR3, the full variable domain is SQTIHQWPATLVQPVGSPLSLECTVEGTSNPNLYWYRQAAGRGLQLLFYSVGIGQISSEVPQNLSASRPQDRQFILSSKKLLLSDSGFYLCAWSVGQGYEQYFGPGTRLTVT.

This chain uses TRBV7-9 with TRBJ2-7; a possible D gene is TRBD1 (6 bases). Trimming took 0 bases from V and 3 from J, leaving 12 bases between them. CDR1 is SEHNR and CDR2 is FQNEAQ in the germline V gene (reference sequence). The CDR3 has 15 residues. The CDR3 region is CASSLASGTHYEQYF. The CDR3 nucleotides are TGTGCCAGCAGCTTAGCCTCCGGGACACACTACGAGCAGTACTTC.

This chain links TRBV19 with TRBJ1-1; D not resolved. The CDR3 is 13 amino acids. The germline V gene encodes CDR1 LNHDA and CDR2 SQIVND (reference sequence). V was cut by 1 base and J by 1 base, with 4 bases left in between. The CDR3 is CASSIAENTEAFF. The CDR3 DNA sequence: TGTGCCAGTAGTATAGCAGAGAACACTGAAGCTTTCTTT.

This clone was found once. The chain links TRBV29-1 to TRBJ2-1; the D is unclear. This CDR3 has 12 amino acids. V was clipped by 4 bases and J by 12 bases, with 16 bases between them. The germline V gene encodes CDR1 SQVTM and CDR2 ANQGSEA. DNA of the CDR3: TGCAGCGTTGGCTCAGGTGGTATCGGGCAGTTCTTC. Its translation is CSVGSGGIGQFF.

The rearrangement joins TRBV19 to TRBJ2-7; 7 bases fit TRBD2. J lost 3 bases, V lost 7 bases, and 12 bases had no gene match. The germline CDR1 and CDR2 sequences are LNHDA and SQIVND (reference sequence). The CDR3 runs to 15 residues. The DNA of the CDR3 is TGTGCCAGTACCCCATCGGGGGGTGCGCTCTACGAGCAGTACTTC. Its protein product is CASTPSGGALYEQYF.

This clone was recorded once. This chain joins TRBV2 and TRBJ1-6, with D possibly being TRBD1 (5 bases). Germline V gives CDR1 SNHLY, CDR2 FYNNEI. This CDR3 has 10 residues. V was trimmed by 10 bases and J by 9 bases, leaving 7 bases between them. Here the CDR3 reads CATGSSPLHF. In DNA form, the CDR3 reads TGTGCCACAGGGAGTTCACCCCTCCACTTT.

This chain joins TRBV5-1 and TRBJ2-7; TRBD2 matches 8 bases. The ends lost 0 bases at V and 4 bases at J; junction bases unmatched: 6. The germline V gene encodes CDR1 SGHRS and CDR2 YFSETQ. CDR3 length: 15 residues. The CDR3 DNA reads TGCGCCAGCAGCTTGGGCCTAGCGGGCCCATACGAGCAGTACTTC. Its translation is CASSLGLAGPYEQYF.

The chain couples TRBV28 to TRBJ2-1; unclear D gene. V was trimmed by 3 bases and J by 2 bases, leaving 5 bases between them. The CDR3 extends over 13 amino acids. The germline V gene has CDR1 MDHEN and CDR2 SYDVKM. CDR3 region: CASSLDPYNEQFF. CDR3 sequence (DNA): TGTGCCAGCAGTTTGGACCCCTACAATGAGCAGTTCTTC.

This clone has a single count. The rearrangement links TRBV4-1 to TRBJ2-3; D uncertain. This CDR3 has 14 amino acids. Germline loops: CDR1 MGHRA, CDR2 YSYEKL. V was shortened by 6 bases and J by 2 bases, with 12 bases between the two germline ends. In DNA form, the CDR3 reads TGCGCCAGCAGTTGGCTACAAAACACAGATACGCAGTATTTT. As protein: CASSWLQNTDTQYF.